This T cell receptor (beta chain) was captured in a study of PD-1 blockade in classical Hodgkin lymphoma (dated by TCRdb to 2020 to 2021). Broadly, across the study: Nivolumab dosing was 3 mg/kg intravenously every 2 weeks, continuing until either disease progression or unacceptable toxicity. The study used TCR beta sequencing and CyTOF to define a peripheral blood immune signature of response to PD-1 blockade in classical Hodgkin lymphoma. Results and caveats for the whole study, not just this receptor: Lower diversity was observed in patients in whom nivolumab was started less than 1 year after ASCT, and these patients were excluded from later analyses so that confounding by immune reconstitution would be avoided. CD4+ but not CD8+ TCR diversity rose significantly by C4D1 (p=0.0027 vs p=0.16), most apparent in complete responders (p=0.02). Baseline diversity similar to that of newly diagnosed patients was observed in trial patients achieving complete response, whereas significantly lower diversity was observed in partial responders and progressors. Baseline TCR diversity was reported to be lower in newly diagnosed patients than in healthy donors, and even lower in relapsed/refractory patients. The study covered only a single clinical trial cohort, and the causes of the repertoire differences, possibly disease activity or prior therapy, were still not defined.

The Qiagen DNeasy kit was used to extract genomic DNA both from unsorted PBMCs and from the negatively selected CD4+ and CD8+ fractions. Using primers that anneal to V and J segments, immunoSEQ multiplex PCR amplified the TCR beta CDR3 regions. A synthetic immune receptor repertoire was used to minimize amplification bias, and any residual bias was removed computationally once sequencing was done. Under the source paper's analysis protocol: Repertoire diversity was quantified as the Shannon entropy index using custom Python scripts. Unsorted, CD4+ and CD8+ repertoires were examined separately, except in combined analyses, for which CD4+ and CD8+ sequences were merged in silico. A clone was considered expanded if an increase in frequency of at least 2-fold after treatment relative to C1D1 was found, and a pseudocount of 0.5 was applied to clones undetected at baseline. Singleton clones were defined as clones with 0 or 1 copy at C1D1, and non-singleton clones were defined as clones with 2 or more copies. Clones expanded in unsorted samples were labelled as CD4+, CD8+ or unknown by matching protein sequences in sorted samples from the same patient. Wilcoxon tests on paired samples were used to test diversity changes from C1D1 to C4D1. TCRdb took over this immuneACCESS table, retaining in-frame rearrangements with V and J assigned. Such tables are incomplete; in checked studies, under half of the missing clones stem from an unresolved V gene, and the remainder is unexplained. That table is the source of V, J and clone size, and D and trimming were worked out from the DNA. The sample has around 15,000 clones on record, more than 55% of them singletons. The biggest ten clones account for around 8% of the sample.

The CDR3 sequence holds 13 residues, the cysteine and phenylalanine included. Of the read, only the CDR3 DNA is kept; its 39 bases are in frame from base 1. Per the germline V gene (reference sequence), LNHDA is the CDR1 and SQIVND is the CDR2. V sheds 6 bases and J sheds 5 bases, leaving 13 bases between their ends. About this clone itself: Its antigen has not been determined. Base quality data are lacking; no much larger clone is found one base away.

The time point label, read with the paper, signifies: cycle 2 day 1 (C2D1) of nivolumab. All trial patients had relapsed after autologous stem cell transplantation, with cohorts A, B and C differing in prior brentuximab vedotin exposure. The trial cohort was composed of under 70 patients with relapsed/refractory classical Hodgkin lymphoma, for whom complete response, partial response or progressive disease was recorded as best overall response. Trial patients were treated with single-agent nivolumab in the multi-cohort phase II CheckMate 205 trial. An independent review committee assessed best overall response by applying the 2007 International Working Group response criteria. Trial PBMCs were collected immediately before nivolumab initiation (C1D1) and during therapy at cycle 2 day 1 and cycle 4 day 1. Peripheral blood was collected in 8 mL Vacutainer Cell Preparation Tubes, from which PBMCs were isolated by centrifugation and then cryopreserved.

The V and J segments used are TRBV19 and TRBJ2-5, with TRBD2 as a weak D call on 6 bases. This receptor was taken from a human donor with classical Hodgkin lymphoma. This specimen consisted of peripheral blood mononuclear cells (PBMCs), obtained before the second cycle of nivolumab. The CDR3 in this case is CASRWRAGETQYF. In nucleotides, the sequence is TGTGCCAGTAGGTGGAGGGCGGGGGAGACCCAGTACTTC. With the portions outside the CDR3 filled from the reference TRBV19 and TRBJ2-5 genes, the complete variable region becomes DGGITQSPKYLFRKEGQNVTLSCEQNLNHDAMYWYRQDPGQGLRLIYYSQIVNDFQKGDIAEGYSVSREKKESFPLTVTSAQKNPTAFYLCASRWRAGETQYFGPGTRLLVL.